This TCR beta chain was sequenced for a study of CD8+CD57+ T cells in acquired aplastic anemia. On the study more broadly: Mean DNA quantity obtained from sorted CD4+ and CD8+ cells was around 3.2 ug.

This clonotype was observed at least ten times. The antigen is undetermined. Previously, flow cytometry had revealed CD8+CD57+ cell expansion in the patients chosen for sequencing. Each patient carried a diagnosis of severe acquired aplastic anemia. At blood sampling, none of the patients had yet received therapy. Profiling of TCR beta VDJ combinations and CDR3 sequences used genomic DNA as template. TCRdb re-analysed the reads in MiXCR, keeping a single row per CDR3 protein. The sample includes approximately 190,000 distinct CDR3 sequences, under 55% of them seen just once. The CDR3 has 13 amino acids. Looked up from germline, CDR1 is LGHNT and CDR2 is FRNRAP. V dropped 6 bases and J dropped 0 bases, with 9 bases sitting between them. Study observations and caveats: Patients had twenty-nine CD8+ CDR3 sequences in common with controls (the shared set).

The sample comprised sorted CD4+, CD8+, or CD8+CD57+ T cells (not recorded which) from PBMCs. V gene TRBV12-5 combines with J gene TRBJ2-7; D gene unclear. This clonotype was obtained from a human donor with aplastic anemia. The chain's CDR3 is CASGLDLSYEQYF. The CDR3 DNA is TGTGCTAGTGGCCTCGACCTCTCCTACGAGCAGTACTTC.